This entry lists 7 T cell receptor beta chains sequenced from one sample in a study of beta chain features in type 1 diabetes. Of the isolated RNA, all was reverse transcribed, and so the sequenced material was expressed TCRB transcripts. TCRdb's table, derived via immunoSEQ multiplex PCR, lists solely in-frame clones and lacks some. Here the sample spans 300,000 to 350,000 clones, about 19% being singletons. Sequenced material: naive CD4+ T cells from blood. These receptor sequences come from a young woman in good health.

About this clone: Other DNA sequences of this sample code for an identical CDR3. This chain joins TRBV7-9 and TRBJ2-1; tentatively, D is TRBD1 (5 bases). Germline CDR1 SEHNR, CDR2 FQNEAQ (reference sequence). The V and J ends lost 1 base and 2 bases respectively, with 9 bases between them. The CDR3 has 15 amino acids. The CDR3 DNA is TGTGCCAGCAGCTTAGGGCAGGGCCCCTACAATGAGCAGTTCTTC. Amino acids: CASSLGQGPYNEQFF.

The chain recombines TRBV4-1 with TRBJ1-2; D call uncertain. The germline CDR1 and CDR2 sequences are MGHRA and YSYEKL. The germline V and J ends were trimmed by 2 bases and 4 bases, with 11 bases remaining between them. This CDR3 contains 14 residues. In nucleotides, the CDR3 is TGCGCCAGCAGCCAACCGGGTACCTTCTATGGCTACACCTTC. This sequence encodes CASSQPGTFYGYTF.

This clone was counted only a few times. A junction boundary mismatches the germline segment, possibly from a read error. The chain uses TRBV6-6 and TRBJ1-2, with 7 bases identical to TRBD1. Germline CDR1 is MNHNY and CDR2 is SVGAGI (reference sequence). The CDR3 is made up of 13 amino acids. CDR3 nucleotides: TGTGCCAGCAGTTACCCGAGTGGAGGACAGGCGTCCTTC. It is translated as CASSYPSGGQASF.

This clone was detected a few times. This rearrangement joins TRBV11-2 to TRBJ2-3; 12 nucleotides line up with TRBD2. Germline V lookup: CDR1 SGHAT, CDR2 FQNNGV. The ends lost 4 bases at V and 3 bases at J; junction bases unmatched: 5. The CDR3 runs 16 residues. The CDR3 region has the DNA TGTGCCAGCAGCTCGAGGACTAGCGGGACTACAGATACGCAGTATTTT. Its translation is CASSSRTSGTTDTQYF.

This chain links TRBV15 with TRBJ1-2, with 9 bases identical to TRBD1. The trim removed 5 bases at V and 0 bases at J, leaving 7 bases unmatched. The CDR3 runs to 16 residues. Looked up from germline, CDR1 is LNHNV and CDR2 is YYDKDF (reference sequence). CDR3: CATSGDRALPNYGYTF. The CDR3 DNA follows: TGTGCCACCAGCGGGGACAGGGCCCTTCCTAACTATGGCTACACCTTC.

The V and J genes are TRBV7-6 and TRBJ2-6; 15 bases match TRBD2. Germline CDR1 and CDR2: SGHVS and FNYEAQ. The ends lost 4 bases at V and 0 bases at J; junction bases unmatched: 1. The CDR3 extends over 18 amino acids. This CDR3 reads CASSSGLAGGSGANVLTF. The CDR3 DNA sequence: TGTGCCAGCAGCTCGGGACTAGCGGGGGGCTCTGGGGCCAACGTCCTGACTTTC. Filled out from reference TRBV7-6 and TRBJ2-6, the complete variable domain reads GAGVSQSPRYKVTKRGQDVALRCDPISGHVSLYWYRQALGQGPEFLTYFNYEAQQDKSGLPNDRFSAERPEGSISTLTIQRTEQRDSAMYRCASSSGLAGGSGANVLTFGAGSRLTVL.

A few counts support this clone. The chain is built from TRBV2 and TRBJ1-5; D is unclear. CDR1 and CDR2 (germline): SNHLY, FYNNEI. The CDR3 consists of 13 residues. V lost 7 bases, J lost 5 bases, and 12 bases lay in between. The CDR3 nucleotides are TGTGCCAGCATGGGCCAGCCGGATCAGCCCCAGCATTTT. It yields the protein CASMGQPDQPQHF. Full variable domain (rest looked up from reference TRBV2 and TRBJ1-5): EPEVTQTPSHQVTQMGQEVILRCVPISNHLYFYWYRQILGQKVEFLVSFYNNEISEKSEIFDDQFSVERPDGSNFTLKIRSTKLEDSAMYFCASMGQPDQPQHFGDGTRLSIL.